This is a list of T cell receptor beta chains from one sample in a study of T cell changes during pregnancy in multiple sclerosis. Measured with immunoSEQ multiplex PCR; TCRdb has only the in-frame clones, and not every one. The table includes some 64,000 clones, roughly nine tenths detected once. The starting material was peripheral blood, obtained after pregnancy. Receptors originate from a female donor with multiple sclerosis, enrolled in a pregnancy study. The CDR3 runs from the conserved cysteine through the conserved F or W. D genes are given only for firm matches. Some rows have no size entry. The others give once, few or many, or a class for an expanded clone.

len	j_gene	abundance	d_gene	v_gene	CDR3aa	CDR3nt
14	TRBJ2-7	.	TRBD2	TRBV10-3	CAISEGGGAYEQYF	TGTGCCATCAGTGAGGGGGGGGGTGCCTACGAGCAGTACTTC
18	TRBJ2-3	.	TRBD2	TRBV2	CASRGPGLAGVTPDTQYF	TGTGCCAGCAGGGGACCGGGACTAGCGGGAGTAACCCCAGATACGCAGTATTTT
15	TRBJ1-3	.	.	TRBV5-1	CASSLGQIRGNTIYF	TGCGCCAGCAGCTTGGGCCAGATCCGTGGAAACACCATATATTTT
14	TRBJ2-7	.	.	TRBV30	CAWSVPRATYEQYF	TGTGCCTGGAGTGTACCTAGAGCCACCTACGAGCAGTACTTC
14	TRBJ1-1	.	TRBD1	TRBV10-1	CASSESGTGELAFF	TGCGCCAGCAGTGAGTCAGGAACAGGGGAATTGGCTTTCTTT
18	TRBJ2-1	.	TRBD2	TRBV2	CASSSRLAGGRGGDEQFF	TGTGCCAGCAGCTCTAGACTAGCGGGAGGGCGAGGGGGCGATGAGCAGTTCTTC
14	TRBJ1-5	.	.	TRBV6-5	CASSCARSNQPQHF	TGTGCCAGCAGTTGCGCCCGTAGCAATCAGCCCCAGCATTTT
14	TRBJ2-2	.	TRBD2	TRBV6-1	CAIISGRVTGELFF	TGTGCCATTATTAGCGGGAGAGTCACCGGGGAGCTGTTTTTT
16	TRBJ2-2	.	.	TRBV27	CASSLYAPPGTGELFF	TGTGCCAGCAGTTTATACGCCCCACCAGGCACCGGGGAGCTGTTTTTT
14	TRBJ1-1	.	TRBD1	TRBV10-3	CAISGGQENTEAFF	TGTGCCATCTCAGGGGGACAGGAAAACACTGAAGCTTTCTTT
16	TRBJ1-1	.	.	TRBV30	CAWTSYSSTGNTEAFF	TGTGCCTGGACCTCATACTCCTCAACGGGGAACACTGAAGCTTTCTTT
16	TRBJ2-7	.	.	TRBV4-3	CASSQDLGGRTYEQYF	TGCGCCAGCAGCCAAGATCTAGGAGGACGGACCTACGAGCAGTACTTC
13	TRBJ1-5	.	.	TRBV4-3	CASSQDHSQPQHF	TGCGCCAGCAGCCAAGATCATAGTCAGCCCCAGCATTTT
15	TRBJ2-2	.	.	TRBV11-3	CASSLFSANTGELFF	TGTGCCAGCAGCTTATTTTCCGCGAACACCGGGGAGCTGTTTTTT
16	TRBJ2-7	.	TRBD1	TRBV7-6	CASSLGRGDRGYEQYF	TGTGCCAGCAGCTTAGGGCGGGGGGACAGGGGTTACGAGCAGTACTTC
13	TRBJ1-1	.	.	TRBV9	CASCRGLNTEAFF	TGTGCCAGCTGCAGGGGACTGAACACTGAAGCTTTCTTT
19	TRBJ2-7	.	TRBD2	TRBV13	CASSYSRTKLAGGSYEQYF	TGTGCCAGCAGCTACTCCCGAACGAAACTAGCGGGAGGGTCCTACGAGCAGTACTTC
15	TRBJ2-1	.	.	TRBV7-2	CASSTTGWTYNEQFF	TGTGCCAGCAGCACCACAGGGTGGACCTACAATGAGCAGTTCTTC
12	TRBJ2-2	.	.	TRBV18	CASSLANGELFF	TGTGCCAGCTCACTTGCGAATGGGGAGCTGTTTTTT
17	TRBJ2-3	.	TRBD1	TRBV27	CASSSDRTGRSTDTQYF	TGTGCCAGCAGTTCCGACCGGACAGGGAGGAGCACAGATACGCAGTATTTT
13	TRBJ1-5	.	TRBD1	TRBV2	CASRGQHNQPQHF	TGTGCCAGCAGGGGACAGCATAATCAGCCCCAGCATTTT
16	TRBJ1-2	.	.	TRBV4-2	CASSQEPSVANYGYTF	TGTGCCAGCAGCCAAGAGCCCTCTGTAGCTAACTATGGCTACACCTTC
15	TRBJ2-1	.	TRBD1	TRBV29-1	CSARQGASSYNEQFF	TGCAGCGCCCGACAGGGGGCGAGCTCCTACAATGAGCAGTTCTTC
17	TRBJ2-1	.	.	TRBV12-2	CASRLARGRVCYNEQFF	TGTGCAAGTCGCTTAGCGAGGGGGAGAGTATGCTACAATGAGCAGTTCTTC
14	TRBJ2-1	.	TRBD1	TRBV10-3	CATWDRGTVNEQFF	TGTGCCACCTGGGACAGGGGTACGGTGAATGAGCAGTTCTTC
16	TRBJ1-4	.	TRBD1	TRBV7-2	CASSFAPGQGKEKLFF	TGTGCCAGCAGCTTCGCTCCGGGACAGGGGAAAGAAAAACTGTTTTTT
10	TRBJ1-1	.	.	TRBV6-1	CASLRTEAFF	TGTGCCAGCCTTCGCACTGAAGCTTTCTTT
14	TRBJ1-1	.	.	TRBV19	CASSIGNIYSEAFF	TGTGCCAGTAGTATAGGTAACATTTATTCTGAAGCTTTCTTT
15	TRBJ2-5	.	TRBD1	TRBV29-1	CSVEDEPGGLETQYF	TGCAGCGTTGAAGACGAGCCAGGGGGATTGGAGACCCAGTACTTC
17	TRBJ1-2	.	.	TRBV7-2	CASSSIVGTDFNYGYTF	TGTGCCAGCAGCTCTATAGTCGGGACTGATTTCAACTATGGCTACACCTTC
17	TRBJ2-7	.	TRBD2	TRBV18	CASSPVMGLAGTYEQYF	TGTGCCAGCTCACCGGTAATGGGACTAGCGGGGACCTACGAGCAGTACTTC
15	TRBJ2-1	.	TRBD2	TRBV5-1	CASSRLAGVRYEQFF	TGCGCCAGCAGCAGACTAGCGGGAGTTAGATACGAGCAGTTCTTC
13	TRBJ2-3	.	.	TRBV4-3	CASSQGHTDTQYF	TGCGCCAGCAGCCAAGGTCACACAGATACGCAGTATTTT
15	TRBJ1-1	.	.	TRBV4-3	CASSQETGLGTEAFF	TGCGCCAGCAGCCAAGAAACCGGGTTAGGCACTGAAGCTTTCTTT
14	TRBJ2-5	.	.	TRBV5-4	CASSFKAGKETQYF	TGTGCCAGCAGCTTTAAGGCAGGGAAAGAGACCCAGTACTTC
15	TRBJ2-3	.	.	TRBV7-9	CASSSSRGLTDTQYF	TGTGCCAGCAGCTCCTCAAGGGGACTCACAGATACGCAGTATTTT
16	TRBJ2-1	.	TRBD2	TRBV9	CASSVLELAGVNEQFF	TGTGCCAGCAGCGTCCTTGAACTAGCGGGAGTCAATGAGCAGTTCTTC
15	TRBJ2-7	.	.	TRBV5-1	CASSFDSPSSYEQYF	TGCGCCAGCAGCTTCGACTCCCCGAGCTCCTACGAGCAGTACTTC
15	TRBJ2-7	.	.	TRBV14	CASSRPGSGSYEQYF	TGTGCCAGCAGCCGCCCCGGGAGCGGCTCCTACGAGCAGTACTTC
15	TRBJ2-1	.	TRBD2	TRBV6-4	CASSAGLAGNNEQFF	TGTGCCAGCAGCGCGGGACTAGCGGGAAACAATGAGCAGTTCTTC
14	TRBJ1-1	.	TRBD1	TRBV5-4	CASSTRDRRLEAFF	TGTGCCAGCAGCACCCGGGACAGGCGCCTTGAAGCTTTCTTT
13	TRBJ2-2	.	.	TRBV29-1	CSVEGLNTGELFF	TGCAGCGTTGAGGGGCTGAACACCGGGGAGCTGTTTTTT
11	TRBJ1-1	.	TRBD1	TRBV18	CASSPGQEAFF	TGTGCCAGCTCACCGGGACAGGAAGCTTTCTTT
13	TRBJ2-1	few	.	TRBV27	CASSLDRGNEQFF	TGTGCCAGCAGTTTAGATAGGGGCAATGAGCAGTTCTTC
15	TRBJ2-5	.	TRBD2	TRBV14	CASSDYPGGRETQYF	TGTGCCAGCAGCGACTATCCGGGAGGGAGAGAGACCCAGTACTTC
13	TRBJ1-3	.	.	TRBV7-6	CASSLYPGNTIYF	TGTGCCAGCAGCTTATATCCCGGAAACACCATATATTTT
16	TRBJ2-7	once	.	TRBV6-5	CASNYSRYPTSYEQYF	TGTGCCAGCAATTACTCACGGTACCCAACCTCCTACGAGCAGTACTTC
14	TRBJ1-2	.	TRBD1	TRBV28	CATHSGQGYYGYTF	TGTGCCACCCATTCGGGACAGGGCTACTATGGCTACACCTTC
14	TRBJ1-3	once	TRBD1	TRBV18	CASSGTGTGNTIYF	TGTGCCAGCTCAGGGACAGGGACTGGAAACACCATATATTTT
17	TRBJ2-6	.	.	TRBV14	CASSQGRIYSGANVLTF	TGTGCCAGCAGCCAGGGCCGGATATACTCTGGGGCCAACGTCCTGACTTTC